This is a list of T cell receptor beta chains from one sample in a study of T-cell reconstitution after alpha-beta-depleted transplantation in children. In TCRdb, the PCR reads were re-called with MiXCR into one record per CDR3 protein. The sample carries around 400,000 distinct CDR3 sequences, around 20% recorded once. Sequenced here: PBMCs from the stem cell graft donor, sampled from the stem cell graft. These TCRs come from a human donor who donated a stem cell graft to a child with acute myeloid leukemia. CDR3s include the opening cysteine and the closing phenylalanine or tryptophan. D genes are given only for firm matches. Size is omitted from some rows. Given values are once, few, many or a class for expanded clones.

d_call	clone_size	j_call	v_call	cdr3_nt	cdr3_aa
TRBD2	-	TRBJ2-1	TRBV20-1	TGCAGCTGGTCGGGACTAGCGACTAGAGGGGGCAATGAGCAGTTCTTC	CSWSGLATRGGNEQFF
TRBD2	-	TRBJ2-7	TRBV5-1	TGCGCCAGCAGCGCCCTGGGACAAAGTGAAGCGGGGGCTCACGAGCAGTACTTC	CASSALGQSEAGAHEQYF
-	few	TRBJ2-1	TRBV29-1	TGCAGCGTTGATATAAGCTCCTACAATGAGCAGTTCTTC	CSVDISSYNEQFF
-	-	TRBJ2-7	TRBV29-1	TGCAGCGTTGAGGTCAGACATGTCGCGGGGTCACTCTACGAGCAGTACTTC	CSVEVRHVAGSLYEQYF
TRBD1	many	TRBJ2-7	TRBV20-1	TGCAGTGCTAGCCAGAGTGGACAGGCAACCTACGAGCAGTACTTC	CSASQSGQATYEQYF
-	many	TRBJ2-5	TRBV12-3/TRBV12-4	TGTGCCAGCAGCAATATCTTCGGGACCTTACAAGAGACCCAGTACTTC	CASSNIFGTLQETQYF
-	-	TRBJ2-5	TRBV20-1	TGCAGTGTCTCCGGGATACAAGAGACCCAGTACTTC	CSVSGIQETQYF
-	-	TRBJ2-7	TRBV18	TGTGCCAGCTCACTGCAGGGGAGCGAGCAGTACTTC	CASSLQGSEQYF
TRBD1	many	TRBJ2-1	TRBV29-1	TGCAGCGTTGATGGGACAGGGACACAGCAGTTCTTC	CSVDGTGTQQFF
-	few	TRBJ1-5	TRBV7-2	TGTGCCAGCAGCTTAGGACCCAGTCCCAATCAGCCCCAGCATTTT	CASSLGPSPNQPQHF
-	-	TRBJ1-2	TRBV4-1	TGCGCCAGCAGCTATCAAGACACCTCTAACTATGGCTACACCTTC	CASSYQDTSNYGYTF
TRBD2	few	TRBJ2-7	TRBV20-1	TGCAGTGCTAGGGGGAGCGGGAGTTCCTCCTACGAGCAGTACTTC	CSARGSGSSSYEQYF
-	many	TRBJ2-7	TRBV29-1	TGCAGCGTTGAGAGAGACAACTCCTACGAGCAGTACTTC	CSVERDNSYEQYF
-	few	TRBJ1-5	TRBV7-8	TGTGCCAGCAGCGCGTTGGGGGGGTCGAATCAGCCCCAGCATTTT	CASSALGGSNQPQHF
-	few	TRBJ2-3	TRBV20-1	TGCAGTGCTACTGTGACAGCTCGGACAGATACGCAGTATTTT	CSATVTARTDTQYF
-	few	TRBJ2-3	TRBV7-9	TGTGCCAGCAGCTTAGCCGGTTCTAGCACAGATACGCAGTATTTT	CASSLAGSSTDTQYF
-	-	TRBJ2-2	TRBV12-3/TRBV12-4	TGTGCCAGCAGTCTAGGGGGACTCAACACCGGGGAGCTGTTTTTT	CASSLGGLNTGELFF
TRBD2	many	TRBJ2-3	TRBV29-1	TGCAGCGTTGATGGGGGACTAGCGGGACGCGGTACGCAGTATTTT	CSVDGGLAGRGTQYF
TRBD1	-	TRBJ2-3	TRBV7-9	TGTGCCAGCAGCCGGGGACAGTATGCGCAGTATTTT	CASSRGQYAQYF
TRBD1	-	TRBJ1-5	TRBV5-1	TGCGCCAGCAGCCAAGGGACAGGCAATCAGCCCCAGCATTTT	CASSQGTGNQPQHF
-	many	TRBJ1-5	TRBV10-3	TGTGCCATCAGTGAATCGGACGGGGATCAGCCCCAGCATTTT	CAISESDGDQPQHF
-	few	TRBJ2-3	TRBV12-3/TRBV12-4	TGTGCCAGCAGTATTAGCGGAAATACGCAGTATTTT	CASSISGNTQYF
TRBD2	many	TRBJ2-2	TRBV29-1	TGCAGCGCGGGACTAGCGGGGGGCACCGGGGAGCTGTTTTTT	CSAGLAGGTGELFF
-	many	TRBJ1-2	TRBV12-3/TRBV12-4	TGTGCCAGCAGTTTTGATCGACAGACGAACGGCTACACCTTC	CASSFDRQTNGYTF
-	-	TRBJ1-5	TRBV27	TGTGCCAGCAGGGTAACCCCAGGCAGCAGGAATCAGCCCCAGCATTTT	CASRVTPGSRNQPQHF
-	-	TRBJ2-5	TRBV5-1	TGCGCCAGCAGCTTGATGTTAGCGGAACAAGAGACCCAGTACTTC	CASSLMLAEQETQYF
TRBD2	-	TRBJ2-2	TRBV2	TGTGCCAGCATCCCAGGACTAGCGGCGACCGGGGAGCTGTTTTTT	CASIPGLAATGELFF
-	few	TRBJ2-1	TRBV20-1	TGCAGTGCTAGAGATCGTCACCGGCCTATGTATGAGCAGTTCTTC	CSARDRHRPMYEQFF
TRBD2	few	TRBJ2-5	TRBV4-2	TGTGCCAGCAGCCCTACCGGGACTAGCGGGAGTGGGGGGCAAGAGACCCAGTACTTC	CASSPTGTSGSGGQETQYF
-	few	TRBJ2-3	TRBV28	TGTGCCAGCAGTTTGGCAGGGCATACAATCACAGATACGCAGTATTTT	CASSLAGHTITDTQYF
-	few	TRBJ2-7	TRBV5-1	TGCGCCAGCGCCGGGGGTTACGAGCAGTACTTC	CASAGGYEQYF
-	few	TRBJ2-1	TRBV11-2	TGTGCCAGCAGCTTTAGGCAGGGATCCTACAATGAGCAGTTCTTC	CASSFRQGSYNEQFF
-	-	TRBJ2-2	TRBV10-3	TGTGCCATCAGACCCCGGGACATTTTCTCCGGGGAGCTGTTTTTT	CAIRPRDIFSGELFF
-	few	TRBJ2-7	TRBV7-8	TGTGCCAGCAGCCCTATTGGGCGGGGCACCTGGGAGCAGTACTTC	CASSPIGRGTWEQYF
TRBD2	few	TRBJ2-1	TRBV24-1	TGTGCCACCACCTTAGCGGGAGACAATGAGCAGTTCTTC	CATTLAGDNEQFF
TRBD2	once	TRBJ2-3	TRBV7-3	TGTGCCAGCAGCCCTGGGGGGGGTAGCGGGAGGGCGAGGACAGATACGCAGTATTTT	CASSPGGGSGRARTDTQYF
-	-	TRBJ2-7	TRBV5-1	TGCGCCAGCAGCGTGCTATCCGGGGCGGGAGAGCAGTACTTC	CASSVLSGAGEQYF
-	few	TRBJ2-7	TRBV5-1	TGCGCCAGCAGCTCGACACAGGGTCCCGAGCAGTACTTC	CASSSTQGPEQYF
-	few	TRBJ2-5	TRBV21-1	TGTGCCAGCAGCAAAGAGCGGCAAGAGACCCAGTACTTC	CASSKERQETQYF
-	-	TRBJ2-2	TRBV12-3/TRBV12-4	TGTGCCAGCACCCCGCTCGGCCGCACCGGGGAGCTGTTTTTT	CASTPLGRTGELFF
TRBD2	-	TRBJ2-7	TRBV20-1	TGCAGTGCTCAGAGACTAGCGGGGAGCTCCTACGAGCAGTACTTC	CSAQRLAGSSYEQYF
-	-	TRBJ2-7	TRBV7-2	TGTGCCAGCAGCTTAGCGCGGACGGGTTCCGAGCAGTACTTC	CASSLARTGSEQYF
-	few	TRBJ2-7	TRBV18	TGTGCCAGCTCACCAAGCGGACACTACGAGCAGTACTTC	CASSPSGHYEQYF
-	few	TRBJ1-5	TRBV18	TGTGCCAGCTCACCCCAGGGCCAGAATCAGCCCCAGCATTTT	CASSPQGQNQPQHF
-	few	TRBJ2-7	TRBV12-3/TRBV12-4	TGTGCCAGCAGTTTATATACAGGTCTTTCCTACGAGCAGTACTTC	CASSLYTGLSYEQYF
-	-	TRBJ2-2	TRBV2	TGTGCCAGCAGTCTCCTTTTCGGGGAGCTGTTTTTT	CASSLLFGELFF
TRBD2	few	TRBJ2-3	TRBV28	TGTGCCAGCAGTTCGGGCGGGAGGACAGATACGCAGTATTTT	CASSSGGRTDTQYF
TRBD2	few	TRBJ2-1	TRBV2	TGTGCCAGCAGCCCTAGGACTAGCGGGAGCGGTGAGCAGTTCTTC	CASSPRTSGSGEQFF
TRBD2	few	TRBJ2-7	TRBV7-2	TGTGCCAGCATGGGACTAGCGGGAGGGCTGGTTTACGAGCAGTACTTC	CASMGLAGGLVYEQYF
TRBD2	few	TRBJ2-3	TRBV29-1	TGCAGCGTTGAGTTCGCCACACTAGCGGAACCTCGTGATACGCAGTATTTT	CSVEFATLAEPRDTQYF